Presented here are 4 T cell receptor beta chains from one specimen sequenced in a study of memory CD4+ T cells and cytomegalovirus serostatus. The sort gate was single viable CD3+CD4+CD8-CD45RO+ cells for memory CD4+ T cells. Method: immunoSEQ multiplex PCR; TCRdb's copy keeps in-frame clones and lacks some. The data show about 45,000 clones, over 60% seen once. Specimen: memory CD4+ T cells from blood. Source of these receptors: an adult in good health and CMV-seronegative.

This clone was detected only a few times. The chain links TRBV6-1 to TRBJ2-5; D is perhaps TRBD1 (6 bases). CDR3 length: 17 residues. V dropped 1 base and J dropped 3 bases, with 18 bases sitting between them. Per germline, CDR1 MNHNS and CDR2 SASEGT. CDR3 coding DNA: TGTGCCAGCAGTGAAGTTAGGGGGATTGGATACAAAGAGACCCAGTACTTC. Amino acids: CASSEVRGIGYKETQYF.

The J gene is TRBJ2-3, the V gene TRBV19; no clear D gene. The V end was cut by 3 bases, the J end by 6 bases, with 16 bases between. From germline, CDR1 is LNHDA and CDR2 SQIVND (reference sequence). CDR3 length: 15 residues. The CDR3 loop is CASSMRQVARDTQYF. In DNA form, the CDR3 reads TGTGCCAGTAGTATGCGGCAGGTGGCGAGGGATACGCAGTATTTT.

The V and J genes are TRBV4-2 and TRBJ2-4; tentatively, D is TRBD1 (6 bases). Germline V gene sequence: CDR1 LGHNA, CDR2 YNFKEQ. The CDR3 runs to 16 residues. V shed 1 base and J shed 0 bases, with 10 bases lying between them. CDR3 DNA: TGTGCCAGCAGCCAAGTGGGCAGGGGAGCCAAAAACATTCAGTACTTC. This translates into CASSQVGRGAKNIQYF.

This clone was observed once. The chain carries TRBV7-2 and TRBJ1-2; 7 nucleotides match TRBD1. Germline V CDR1 and CDR2: SGHTA, FQGNSA. V trimming: 7 bases; J trimming: 6 bases; junction bases outside the gene matches: 14. The CDR3 extends over 15 amino acids. CDR3 residues: CASTFPDRTSDGYTF. In DNA form, the CDR3 reads TGTGCCAGCACTTTTCCGGACAGGACATCGGATGGCTACACCTTC.